A selection of T cell receptor beta chains follows, all from one sample in a study of blood T cells in healthy people across ages. One entry per CDR3 protein, called by TCRdb with MiXCR from the 5' RACE reads. The sample includes fewer than 700,000 distinct CDR3 sequences, roughly two fifths of them seen just once. Sequencing input: blood. These receptors were taken from a man older than 75 in good health. The CDR3 runs from the conserved cysteine through the conserved F or W. The order of the fields is D gene, V gene, clone size, J gene, CDR3 DNA, CDR3 protein. The D gene is left open where the match is weak. Size is stated for part of the rows, as once, few or many counts, or as a class when the clone is expanded.

d_gene: NA; v_gene: TRBV12-3/TRBV12-4; abundance: many; j_gene: TRBJ2-1; CDR3nt: TGTGCCAGCAGTTCAGGCGGCTACAATGAGCAGTTCTTC; CDR3aa: CASSSGGYNEQFF
d_gene: NA; v_gene: TRBV4-3; abundance: NA; j_gene: TRBJ1-1; CDR3nt: TGCGCCAGCAGCCAAGATTTGACAGTAACCATGAACACTGAAGCTTTCTTT; CDR3aa: CASSQDLTVTMNTEAFF
d_gene: NA; v_gene: TRBV4-2; abundance: NA; j_gene: TRBJ2-1; CDR3nt: TGTGCCAGCAGCCCCGGACAGACCATAACGGGGTACAATGAGCAGTTCTTC; CDR3aa: CASSPGQTITGYNEQFF
d_gene: NA; v_gene: TRBV6-5; abundance: NA; j_gene: TRBJ1-6; CDR3nt: TGTGCCAGCAGTCTACAGGTCTATAATTCACCCCTCCACTTT; CDR3aa: CASSLQVYNSPLHF
d_gene: TRBD2; v_gene: TRBV3-1; abundance: NA; j_gene: TRBJ2-1; CDR3nt: TGTGCCAGCAGCTTTCGACTAGCGGGGACCGGCAACAATGAGCAGTTCTTC; CDR3aa: CASSFRLAGTGNNEQFF
d_gene: NA; v_gene: TRBV7-9; abundance: NA; j_gene: TRBJ2-1; CDR3nt: TGTGCCAGCATGAGGGGAAATGAGCAGTTCTTC; CDR3aa: CASMRGNEQFF
d_gene: NA; v_gene: TRBV6-4; abundance: few; j_gene: TRBJ2-3; CDR3nt: TGTGCCAGCAGTGTGGAGTCTGGGCAAACAGATACGCAGTATTTT; CDR3aa: CASSVESGQTDTQYF
d_gene: NA; v_gene: TRBV7-2; abundance: NA; j_gene: TRBJ2-6; CDR3nt: TGTGCCAGCAGCTTAAGGGGGGCTAGCGGTGACTCTGGGGCCAACGTCCTGACTTTC; CDR3aa: CASSLRGASGDSGANVLTF
d_gene: NA; v_gene: TRBV7-2; abundance: many; j_gene: TRBJ2-7; CDR3nt: TGTGCCAGCAGCAACTATGGGAGTGTCTACGAGCAGTACTTC; CDR3aa: CASSNYGSVYEQYF
d_gene: TRBD2; v_gene: TRBV27; abundance: NA; j_gene: TRBJ2-3; CDR3nt: TGTGCCAGCAGTTTGAACGGGAGGCCAACCACAGATACGCAGTATTTT; CDR3aa: CASSLNGRPTTDTQYF
d_gene: NA; v_gene: TRBV27; abundance: few; j_gene: TRBJ2-3; CDR3nt: TGTGCCAGCAGTTTAATGGATACGCAGTATTTT; CDR3aa: CASSLMDTQYF
d_gene: NA; v_gene: TRBV27; abundance: many; j_gene: TRBJ2-3; CDR3nt: TGTGCCAGCAGTTTCTGGCGGAGCACAGATACGCAGTATTTT; CDR3aa: CASSFWRSTDTQYF
d_gene: NA; v_gene: TRBV5-6; abundance: NA; j_gene: TRBJ2-1; CDR3nt: TGTGCCAGCAGCTTGAGGGGTTGGGCTGAGCAGTTCTTC; CDR3aa: CASSLRGWAEQFF
d_gene: TRBD2; v_gene: TRBV11-2; abundance: few; j_gene: TRBJ2-3; CDR3nt: TGTGCCAGCAGCTTAGCGGGACTAGCGGGAGGCCCCCGCGGGACAGATACGCAGTATTTT; CDR3aa: CASSLAGLAGGPRGTDTQYF
d_gene: TRBD1; v_gene: TRBV6-5; abundance: NA; j_gene: TRBJ2-7; CDR3nt: TGTGCCAGCAGTCGGCGGACAGGGTCGGCCGAGCAGTACTTC; CDR3aa: CASSRRTGSAEQYF
d_gene: NA; v_gene: TRBV4-3; abundance: NA; j_gene: TRBJ2-1; CDR3nt: TGCGCCAGCAGCCAAGAAAGGCCCCGCCCGAATGAGCAGTTCTTC; CDR3aa: CASSQERPRPNEQFF
d_gene: TRBD2; v_gene: TRBV7-2; abundance: NA; j_gene: TRBJ2-7; CDR3nt: TGTGCCAGCAGCTTCCAGCGGGGGGGCTCCTACGAGCAGTACTTC; CDR3aa: CASSFQRGGSYEQYF
d_gene: NA; v_gene: TRBV20-1; abundance: NA; j_gene: TRBJ2-3; CDR3nt: TGCAATGCCGCCTCTTTTACAGATACGCAGTATTTT; CDR3aa: CNAASFTDTQYF
d_gene: NA; v_gene: TRBV29-1; abundance: few; j_gene: TRBJ2-7; CDR3nt: TGCAGCGTTGAAACGCCCAGGGGCTACGAGCAGTACTTC; CDR3aa: CSVETPRGYEQYF
d_gene: TRBD1; v_gene: TRBV29-1; abundance: NA; j_gene: TRBJ1-4; CDR3nt: TGCAGCGCCCGGACAGGGGAGAGTGAAAAACTGTTTTTT; CDR3aa: CSARTGESEKLFF
d_gene: TRBD2; v_gene: TRBV20-1; abundance: NA; j_gene: TRBJ2-5; CDR3nt: TGCAGTGCTAGAGCACTAGCGGGCGGAGTCGAGACCCAGTACTTC; CDR3aa: CSARALAGGVETQYF